This T cell receptor (beta chain) was sequenced during a study of blood T cell repertoires in COVID-19. Study-level background: Acute and convalescent COVID-19 samples came from the United States, Italy and Spain. T cells, B-cell-depleted T cells, or PBMCs provided the cDNA or gDNA that served as material.

In the authors' workflow: From reference gene primer amplification, estimates of nucleated cell counts were derived. Sequencing used immunoSEQ multiplex PCR; TCRdb keeps in-frame clones, though not all of them. D and trimming come from the DNA, and the V and J calls and clone size come from that table. Among tens of thousands of clones listed, around 80% were seen once. V trimming: 6 bases; J trimming: 3 bases; junction bases outside the gene matches: 5. The CDR3 is made up of 13 amino acids. The rearrangement links TRBV12-3 or TRBV12-4 to TRBJ2-7; TRBD1 agrees at 7 bases. Sequenced sample: peripheral blood. The receptor's source is a human donor in a cohort sampled during active COVID-19. The CDR3 region has the DNA TGTGCCAGCAGACCGACAGGGATCTACGAGCAGTACTTC. Amino acid sequence: CASRPTGIYEQYF.